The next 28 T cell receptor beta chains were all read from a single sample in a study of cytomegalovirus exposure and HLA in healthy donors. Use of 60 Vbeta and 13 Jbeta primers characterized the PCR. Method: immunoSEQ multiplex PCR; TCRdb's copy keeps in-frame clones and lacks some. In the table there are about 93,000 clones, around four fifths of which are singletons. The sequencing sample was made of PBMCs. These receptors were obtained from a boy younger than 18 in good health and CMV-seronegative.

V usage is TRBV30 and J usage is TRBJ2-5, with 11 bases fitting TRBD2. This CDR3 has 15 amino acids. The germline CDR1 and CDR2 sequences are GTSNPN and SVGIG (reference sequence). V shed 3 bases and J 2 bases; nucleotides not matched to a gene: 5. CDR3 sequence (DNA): TGTGCCTGGAGCCCGGGACTAGCGGATCAAGAGACCCAGTACTTC. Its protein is CAWSPGLADQETQYF.

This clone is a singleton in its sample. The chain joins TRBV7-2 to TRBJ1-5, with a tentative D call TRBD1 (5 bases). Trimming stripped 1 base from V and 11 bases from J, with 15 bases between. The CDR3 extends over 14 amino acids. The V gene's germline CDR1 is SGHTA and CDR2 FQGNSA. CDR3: CASSLDKGLATQHF. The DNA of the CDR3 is TGTGCCAGCAGCTTAGATAAGGGGCTGGCGACCCAGCATTTT.

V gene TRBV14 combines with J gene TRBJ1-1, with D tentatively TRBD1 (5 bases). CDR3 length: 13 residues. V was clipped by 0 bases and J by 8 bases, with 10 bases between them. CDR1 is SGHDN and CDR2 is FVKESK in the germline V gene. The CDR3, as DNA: TGTGCCAGCAGCCAAGATCTTAGGGGAGAAGCTTTCTTT. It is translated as CASSQDLRGEAFF. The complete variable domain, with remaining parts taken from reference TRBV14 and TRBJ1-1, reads EAGVTQFPSHSVIEKGQTVTLRCDPISGHDNLYWYRRVMGKEIKFLLHFVKESKQDESGMPNNRFLAERTGGTYSTLKVQPAELEDSGVYFCASSQDLRGEAFFGQGTRLTVV.

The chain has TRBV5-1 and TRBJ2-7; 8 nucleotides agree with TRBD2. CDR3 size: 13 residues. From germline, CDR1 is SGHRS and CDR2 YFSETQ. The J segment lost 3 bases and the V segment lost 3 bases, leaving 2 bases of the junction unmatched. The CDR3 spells CASSSTSGYEQYF. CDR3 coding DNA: TGCGCCAGCAGCTCTACTAGCGGCTACGAGCAGTACTTC.

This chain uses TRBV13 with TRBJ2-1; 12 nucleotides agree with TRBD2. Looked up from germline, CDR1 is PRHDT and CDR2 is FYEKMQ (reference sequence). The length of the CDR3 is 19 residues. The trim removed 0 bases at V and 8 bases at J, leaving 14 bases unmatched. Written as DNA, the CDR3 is TGTGCCAGCAGCTTAGGCCTAGCTAGCGGGAGGGCCGCTCGATATGAGCAGTTCTTC. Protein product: CASSLGLASGRAARYEQFF.

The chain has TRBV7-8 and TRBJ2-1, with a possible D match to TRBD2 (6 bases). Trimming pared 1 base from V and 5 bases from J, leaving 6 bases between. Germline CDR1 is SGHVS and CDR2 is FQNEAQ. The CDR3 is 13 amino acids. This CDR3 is CASSLERDNEQFF. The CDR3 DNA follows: TGTGCCAGCAGCTTAGAGCGGGACAATGAGCAGTTCTTC.

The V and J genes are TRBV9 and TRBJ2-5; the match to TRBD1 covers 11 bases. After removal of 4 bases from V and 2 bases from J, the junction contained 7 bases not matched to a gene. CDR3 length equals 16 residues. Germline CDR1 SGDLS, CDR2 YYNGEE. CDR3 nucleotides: TGTGCCAGCAGCATCGGACAGGGGGCTACACAAGAGACCCAGTACTTC. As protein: CASSIGQGATQETQYF.

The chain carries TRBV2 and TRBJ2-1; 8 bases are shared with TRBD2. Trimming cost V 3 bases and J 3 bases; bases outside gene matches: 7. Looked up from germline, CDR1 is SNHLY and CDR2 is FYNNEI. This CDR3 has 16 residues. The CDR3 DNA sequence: TGTGCCAGCAGTGATTCAGCGGGAGCGGTCTACAATGAGCAGTTCTTC. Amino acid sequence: CASSDSAGAVYNEQFF.

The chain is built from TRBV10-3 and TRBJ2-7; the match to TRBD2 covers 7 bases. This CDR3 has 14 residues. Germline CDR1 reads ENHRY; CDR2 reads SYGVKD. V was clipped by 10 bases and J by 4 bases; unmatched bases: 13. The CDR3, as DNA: TGTGCCACGAGACCGGGACTATCGAGTTACGAGCAGTACTTC. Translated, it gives CATRPGLSSYEQYF.

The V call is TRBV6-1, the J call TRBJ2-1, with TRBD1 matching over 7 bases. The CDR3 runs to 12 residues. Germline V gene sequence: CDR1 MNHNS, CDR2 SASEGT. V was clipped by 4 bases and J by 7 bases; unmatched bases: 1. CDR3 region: CASSVGQNEQFF. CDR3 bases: TGTGCCAGCAGTGTGGGACAGAATGAGCAGTTCTTC.

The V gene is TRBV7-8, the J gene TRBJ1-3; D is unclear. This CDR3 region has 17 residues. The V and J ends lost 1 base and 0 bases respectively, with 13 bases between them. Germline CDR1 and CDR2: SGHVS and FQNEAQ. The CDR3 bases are TGTGCCAGCAGCTTAGATTCTCGAGGGTACTCTGGAAACACCATATATTTT. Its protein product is CASSLDSRGYSGNTIYF. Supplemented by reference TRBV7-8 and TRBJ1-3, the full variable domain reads GAGVSQSPRYKVAKRGQDVALRCDPISGHVSLFWYQQALGQGPEFLTYFQNEAQLDKSGLPSDRFFAERPEGSVSTLKIQRTQQEDSAVYLCASSLDSRGYSGNTIYFGEGSWLTVV.

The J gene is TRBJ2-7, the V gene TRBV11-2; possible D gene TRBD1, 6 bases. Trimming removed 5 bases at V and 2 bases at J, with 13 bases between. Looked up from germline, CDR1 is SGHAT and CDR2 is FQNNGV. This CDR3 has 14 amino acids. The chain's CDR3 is CASSPQTGTYEQYF. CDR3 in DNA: TGTGCCAGCAGCCCACAGACAGGTACCTACGAGCAGTACTTC.

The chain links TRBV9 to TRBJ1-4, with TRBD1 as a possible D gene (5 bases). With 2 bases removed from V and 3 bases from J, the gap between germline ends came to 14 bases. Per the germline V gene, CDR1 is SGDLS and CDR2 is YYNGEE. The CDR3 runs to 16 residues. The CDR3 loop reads CASSVLGGVANEKLFF. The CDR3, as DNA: TGTGCCAGCAGCGTTTTGGGAGGGGTGGCTAATGAAAAACTGTTTTTT.

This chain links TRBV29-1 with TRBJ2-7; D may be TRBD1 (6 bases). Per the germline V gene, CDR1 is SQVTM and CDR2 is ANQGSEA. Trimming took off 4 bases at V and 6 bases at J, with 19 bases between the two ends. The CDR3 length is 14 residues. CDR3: CSVGSQGPFREQYF. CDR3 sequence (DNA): TGCAGCGTTGGGTCCCAGGGGCCATTTCGCGAGCAGTACTTC.

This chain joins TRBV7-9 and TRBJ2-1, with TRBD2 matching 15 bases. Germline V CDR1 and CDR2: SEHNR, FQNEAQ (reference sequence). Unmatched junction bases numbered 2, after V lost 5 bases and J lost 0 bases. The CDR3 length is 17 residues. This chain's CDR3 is CASSRTSGRASYNEQFF. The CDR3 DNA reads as TGTGCCAGCAGCCGGACTAGCGGGAGGGCCTCCTACAATGAGCAGTTCTTC.

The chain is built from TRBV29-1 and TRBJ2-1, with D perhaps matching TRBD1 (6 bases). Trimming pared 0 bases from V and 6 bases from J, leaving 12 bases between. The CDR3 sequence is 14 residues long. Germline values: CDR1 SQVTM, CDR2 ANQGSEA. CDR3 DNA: TGCAGCGTTGAAGACGTGGGGGCCGGCAATGAGCAGTTCTTC. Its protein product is CSVEDVGAGNEQFF.

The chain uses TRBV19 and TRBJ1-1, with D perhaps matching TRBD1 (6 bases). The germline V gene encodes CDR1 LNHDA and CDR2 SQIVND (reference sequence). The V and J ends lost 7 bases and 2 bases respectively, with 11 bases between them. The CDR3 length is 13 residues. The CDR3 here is CASTTGLNTEAFF. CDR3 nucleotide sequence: TGTGCCAGTACTACAGGGCTCAACACTGAAGCTTTCTTT.

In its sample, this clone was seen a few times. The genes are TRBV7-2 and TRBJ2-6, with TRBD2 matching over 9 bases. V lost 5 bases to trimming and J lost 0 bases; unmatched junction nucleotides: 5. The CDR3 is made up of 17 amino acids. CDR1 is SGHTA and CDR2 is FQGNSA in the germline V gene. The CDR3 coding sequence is TGTGCCAGCAGCACAGCGGGAGGAAGCTCTGGGGCCAACGTCCTGACTTTC. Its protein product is CASSTAGGSSGANVLTF.

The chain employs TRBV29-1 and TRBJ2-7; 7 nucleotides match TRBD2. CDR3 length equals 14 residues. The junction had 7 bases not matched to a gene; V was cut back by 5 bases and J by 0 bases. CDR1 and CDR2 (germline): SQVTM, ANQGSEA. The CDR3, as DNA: TGCAGCGTTTCGGGGGGATCAACCTCCTACGAGCAGTACTTC. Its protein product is CSVSGGSTSYEQYF.

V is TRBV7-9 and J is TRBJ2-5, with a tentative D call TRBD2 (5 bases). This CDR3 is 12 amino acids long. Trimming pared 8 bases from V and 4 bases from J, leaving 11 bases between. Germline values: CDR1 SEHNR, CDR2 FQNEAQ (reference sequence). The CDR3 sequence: CASEWTGETQYF. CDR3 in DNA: TGTGCCAGCGAGTGGACTGGAGAGACCCAGTACTTC.

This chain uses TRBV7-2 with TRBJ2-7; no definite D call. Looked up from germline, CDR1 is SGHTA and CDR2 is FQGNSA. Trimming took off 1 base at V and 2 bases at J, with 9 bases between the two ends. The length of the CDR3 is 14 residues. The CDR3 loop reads CASSLGLGAYEQYF. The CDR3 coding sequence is TGTGCCAGCAGCTTAGGGTTAGGAGCCTACGAGCAGTACTTC.

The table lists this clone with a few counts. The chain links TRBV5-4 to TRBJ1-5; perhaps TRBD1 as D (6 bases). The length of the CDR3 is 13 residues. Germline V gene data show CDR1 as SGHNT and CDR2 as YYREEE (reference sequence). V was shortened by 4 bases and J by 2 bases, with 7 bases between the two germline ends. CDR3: CASSPGGNQPQHF. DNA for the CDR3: TGTGCCAGCAGCCCAGGGGGCAATCAGCCCCAGCATTTT.

CDR3 sequence (DNA): TGCAGCGTTGGCCGGGACACTATAACTCCCGGGGAGCTGTTTTTT. Its protein product is CSVGRDTITPGELFF. The J gene is TRBJ2-2, the V gene TRBV29-1; maybe TRBD1 (6 bases). This CDR3 has 15 amino acids. Per the germline V gene, CDR1 is SQVTM and CDR2 is ANQGSEA. V gave up 4 bases and J gave up 6 bases, with 18 bases separating them.

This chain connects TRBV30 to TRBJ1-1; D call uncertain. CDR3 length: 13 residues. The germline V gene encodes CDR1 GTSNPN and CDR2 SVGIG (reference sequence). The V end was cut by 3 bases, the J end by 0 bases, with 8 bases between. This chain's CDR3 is CAWREGLNTEAFF. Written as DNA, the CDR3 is TGTGCCTGGAGAGAGGGCTTGAACACTGAAGCTTTCTTT.

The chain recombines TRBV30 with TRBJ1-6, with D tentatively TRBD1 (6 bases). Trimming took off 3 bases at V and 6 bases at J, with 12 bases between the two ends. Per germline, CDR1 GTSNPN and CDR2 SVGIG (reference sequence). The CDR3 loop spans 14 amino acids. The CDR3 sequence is CAWREGQSNSPLHF. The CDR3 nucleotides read TGTGCCTGGAGGGAAGGACAGAGTAATTCACCCCTCCACTTT.

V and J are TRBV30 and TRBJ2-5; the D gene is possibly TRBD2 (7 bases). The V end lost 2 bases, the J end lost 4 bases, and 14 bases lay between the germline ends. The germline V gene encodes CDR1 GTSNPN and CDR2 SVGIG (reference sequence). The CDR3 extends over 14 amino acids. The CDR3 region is CAWSPTGGAETQYF. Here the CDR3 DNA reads TGTGCCTGGAGTCCAACGGGGGGCGCAGAGACCCAGTACTTC.

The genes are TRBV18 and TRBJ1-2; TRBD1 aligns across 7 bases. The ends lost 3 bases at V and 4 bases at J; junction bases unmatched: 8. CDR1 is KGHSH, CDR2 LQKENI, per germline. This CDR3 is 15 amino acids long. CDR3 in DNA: TGTGCCAGCTCACCCGGGACAGCGTCCCTCTATGGCTACACCTTC. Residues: CASSPGTASLYGYTF. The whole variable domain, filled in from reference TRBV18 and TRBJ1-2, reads NAGVMQNPRHLVRRRGQEARLRCSPMKGHSHVYWYRQLPEEGLKFMVYLQKENIIDESGMPKERFSAEFPKEGPSILRIQQVVRGDSAAYFCASSPGTASLYGYTFGSGTRLTVV.

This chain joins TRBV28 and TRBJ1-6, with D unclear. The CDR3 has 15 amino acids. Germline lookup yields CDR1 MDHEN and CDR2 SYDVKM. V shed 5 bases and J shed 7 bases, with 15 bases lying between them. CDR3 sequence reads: CASSSPARGNSPLHF. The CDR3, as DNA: TGTGCCAGCAGTAGTCCGGCACGGGGAAATTCACCCCTCCACTTT.